The 25 T cell receptor beta chains below come from one sample, sequenced in a study of blood T cells in healthy people across ages. Sample-barcoded 5' priming and a J-beta primer mix drove a second PCR of about 6 to 11 cycles. From the 5' RACE reads, TCRdb called clonotypes with MiXCR, one entry per CDR3 protein. The sample lists some 690,000 distinct CDR3 sequences, 22% occurring once. Sequencing was carried out using blood. Receptor source: a man in his 70s in good health.

Only one count was recorded for this clonotype. The chain carries TRBV7-9 and TRBJ1-1, with TRBD1 as a possible D gene (6 bases). This CDR3 is 14 amino acids long. V was clipped by 5 bases and J by 6 bases, with 16 bases between them. The V gene's germline CDR1 is SEHNR and CDR2 FQNEAQ (reference sequence). The CDR3 here is CASSPPGARAEAFF. As DNA, the CDR3 is TGTGCCAGCAGCCCGCCAGGGGCCCGGGCTGAAGCTTTCTTT.

This chain links TRBV20-1 with TRBJ2-1, with D possibly TRBD2 on 6 matching bases. Trimming took 7 bases from V and 12 from J, leaving 19 bases between them. Germline-derived CDR1 and CDR2 are DFQATT and SNEGSKA (reference sequence). The CDR3 totals 12 residues. The chain's CDR3 is CSVEGPLLGQFF. CDR3 sequence (DNA): TGCAGTGTGGAGGGGCCACTTTTGGGGCAGTTCTTC.

In this sample, this clonotype turned up a few times. V is TRBV3-1 and J is TRBJ2-5; D not resolved. The CDR3 runs 14 residues. Trimming shortened V by 4 bases and J by 11 bases, and 20 bases separated the two germline ends. From germline, CDR1 is LGHDT and CDR2 YNNKEL (reference sequence). The CDR3 DNA reads as TGTGCCAGCAGCCCACAGAGGATAGCTGGTGAGCAGTACTTC. Residues: CASSPQRIAGEQYF.

This clonotype has just a few counts. The chain links TRBV2 to TRBJ1-4; 12 positions agree with TRBD1. This CDR3 has 15 residues. Germline CDR1 and CDR2: SNHLY and FYNNEI. The junction had 5 bases not matched to a gene; V was cut back by 5 bases and J by 7 bases. For the CDR3, the DNA is TGTGCCAGCAGTAGGGACAGGGGGCGGGTTGAAAAACTGTTTTTT. This encodes CASSRDRGRVEKLFF.

This clonotype has just a few counts. This chain uses TRBV27 with TRBJ2-5, with a tentative D call TRBD1 (5 bases). The J call could be wrong; TRBJ2-1 is a better fit for the DNA end. Germline V lookup: CDR1 MNHEY, CDR2 SMNVEV (reference sequence). The CDR3 covers 15 residues. CDR3 nucleotide sequence: TGTGCCAGCAGTTTGCAGGGCGGTTTCTACAATGAGCAGTTCTTC. It is translated as CASSLQGGFYNEQFF.

In its sample, this clonotype was seen a few times. In nucleotides, the CDR3 is TGTGCCACCAGCAGATACAGCGGCACAGATACGCAGTATTTT. Translating it yields CATSRYSGTDTQYF. The genes are TRBV15 and TRBJ2-3; the D is unclear. This CDR3 contains 14 residues. Trimming pared 2 bases from V and 1 base from J, leaving 7 bases between. CDR1 and CDR2 (germline): LNHNV, YYDKDF (reference sequence).

In this sample, this clonotype turned up many times. The CDR3 bases are TGTGCCAGCAGCCCCAACCGCGAGACCCAGTACTTC. Amino acid sequence: CASSPNRETQYF. This chain links TRBV5-5 with TRBJ2-5; D gene ambiguous. The CDR3 covers 12 residues. Trimming removed 4 bases from V and 5 bases from J, with 9 bases in between. CDR1 SGHKS and CDR2 YYEKEE come from the germline V gene (reference sequence).

The chain links TRBV29-1 to TRBJ1-1, with D maybe TRBD1 (5 bases). The germline CDR1 and CDR2 sequences are SQVTM and ANQGSEA. The V and J ends lost 6 bases and 1 base respectively, with 12 bases between them. The CDR3 loop spans 13 amino acids. The CDR3, as DNA: TGCAGCGTAAGGATTGGGGGGAACACTGAAGCTTTCTTT. As protein: CSVRIGGNTEAFF.

This clonotype is a singleton in its sample. At one boundary the junction diverges from the germline segment, which might be a read error. This chain connects TRBV18 to TRBJ2-3; D not resolved. The CDR3 consists of 14 residues. CDR1 is KGHSH and CDR2 is LQKENI in the germline V gene. In DNA, the CDR3 is TGTGCCAGCTCAACACCGAACCGGGCAGATACGCAGTATTTT. It encodes CASSTPNRADTQYF.

Only a few counts were recorded for this clonotype. The chain carries TRBV4-2 and TRBJ2-7; D may be TRBD1 or TRBD2 (5 bases each). V lost 0 bases to trimming and J lost 3 bases, with 15 bases between them. Per germline, CDR1 LGHNA and CDR2 YNFKEQ. The CDR3 covers 16 residues. Here the CDR3 reads CASSQDWPGPFYEQYF. CDR3 bases: TGTGCCAGCAGCCAAGACTGGCCGGGACCCTTCTACGAGCAGTACTTC.

V is TRBV29-1 and J is TRBJ1-5; TRBD1 aligns across 8 bases. The J segment lost 7 bases and the V segment lost 6 bases, leaving 8 bases of the junction unmatched. Germline CDR1 SQVTM, CDR2 ANQGSEA. The length of the CDR3 is 13 residues. The CDR3, as DNA: TGCAGCGTAGCGACAGGGGAGTACCAGCCCCAGCATTTT. Its translation is CSVATGEYQPQHF.

This clonotype was found a few times. This chain connects TRBV4-1 to TRBJ2-3, with D hard to call. Between the trimmed V and J ends, which lost 0 bases and 6 bases, there was a span of 7 bases. This CDR3 region has 13 residues. Germline V lookup: CDR1 MGHRA, CDR2 YSYEKL. The CDR3 sequence is CASSQEQRDTQYF. As DNA, the CDR3 is TGCGCCAGCAGCCAAGAGCAGCGTGATACGCAGTATTTT.

V usage is TRBV5-1 and J usage is TRBJ1-1; 8 nucleotides line up with TRBD1. In germline, CDR1 is SGHRS, CDR2 YFSETQ. Losses at the gene ends were 7 bases for V and 3 bases for J; bases not matched to a gene: 8. The length of the CDR3 is 14 residues. The CDR3 DNA follows: TGCGCCAGCGGCATCGAGACAGGGGACACTGAAGCTTTCTTT. It translates to CASGIETGDTEAFF.

This clonotype has a handful of counts. The chain links TRBV20-1 to TRBJ2-5; D gene uncertain. The CDR3 covers 15 residues. CDR1 DFQATT and CDR2 SNEGSKA come from the germline V gene (reference sequence). V gave up 0 bases and J gave up 2 bases, with 13 bases separating them. CDR3 loop: CSARDPSVWQETQYF. The CDR3, as DNA: TGCAGTGCTAGAGATCCCTCAGTATGGCAAGAGACCCAGTACTTC.

The rearrangement joins TRBV29-1 to TRBJ1-1, with a possible D match to TRBD1 (6 bases). The length of the CDR3 is 12 residues. Germline assignment: CDR1 SQVTM and CDR2 ANQGSEA. Trimming pared 4 bases from V and 4 bases from J, leaving 10 bases between. CDR3 sequence (DNA): TGCAGCGTTGGGGACATTGGCACTGAAGCTTTCTTT. Amino acids: CSVGDIGTEAFF.

The chain couples TRBV18 to TRBJ2-5, with TRBD1 matching over 8 bases. Per germline, CDR1 KGHSH and CDR2 LQKENI. The CDR3 loop spans 13 amino acids. J gave up 5 bases and V 5 bases, and 4 bases lay outside the gene matches. Here the CDR3 reads CASSSHRGETQYF. The CDR3 DNA reads as TGTGCCAGCTCATCACACAGGGGGGAGACCCAGTACTTC.

The chain joins TRBV6-6 to TRBJ1-2; D unresolved. The CDR3 runs to 14 residues. V lost 5 bases and J 8 bases, leaving 18 bases between the germline ends. Germline V gene data show CDR1 as MNHNY and CDR2 as SVGAGI (reference sequence). CDR3 region: CASSPPGPFGGYTF. As DNA, the CDR3 is TGTGCCAGCAGTCCCCCCGGACCCTTTGGGGGCTACACCTTC.

V is TRBV10-3 and J is TRBJ2-7; 8 bases are shared with TRBD2. V shed 3 bases, J shed 2 bases, and the junction held 3 bases outside the gene matches. CDR1 ENHRY and CDR2 SYGVKD come from the germline V gene. The CDR3 extends over 14 amino acids. CDR3 amino acids: CAISDGTRAYEQYV. The CDR3 DNA reads as TGTGCCATCAGTGACGGGACTAGGGCCTACGAGCAGTACGTC.

This clonotype was detected only once. This chain links TRBV24-1 with TRBJ1-1, with a weak D call TRBD1 (6 bases). Trimming pared 2 bases from V and 1 base from J, leaving 13 bases between. This CDR3 spans 16 amino acids. Germline V lookup: CDR1 KGHDR, CDR2 SFDVKD. In DNA form, the CDR3 reads TGTGCCACCAGTGATTCGAGCTGGGGGGCGAACACTGAAGCTTTCTTT. It codes for CATSDSSWGANTEAFF.

The rearrangement uses TRBV6-5 and TRBJ2-1, with D unresolved. The end of the DNA is better explained by TRBJ2-5, so the J call may be wrong. This CDR3 comprises 13 residues. Germline V lookup: CDR1 MNHEY, CDR2 SVGAGI. The CDR3 sequence: CASRSLAEETQYF. The DNA for the CDR3 is TGTGCCAGCAGATCATTAGCCGAGGAGACCCAGTACTTC.

This clonotype occurred once. The chain links TRBV14 to TRBJ2-7; TRBD2 might be the D (6 bases). Germline lookup yields CDR1 SGHDN and CDR2 FVKESK. V lost 1 base, J lost 0 bases, and 10 bases lay in between. The CDR3 runs 15 residues. For the CDR3, the DNA is TGTGCCAGCAGCCAAGGATCGGGAGCCTCCTACGAGCAGTACGTC. It translates to CASSQGSGASYEQYV.

The chain couples TRBV12-3 or TRBV12-4 to TRBJ2-3; D perhaps matches TRBD2 (5 bases). The V end lost 1 base, the J end lost 0 bases, and 17 bases lay between the germline ends. The CDR3 length is 18 residues. The CDR3 DNA follows: TGTGCCAGCAGTTTAGAGGGTTTAGCGCAAACTAGCACAGATACGCAGTATTTT. It yields the protein CASSLEGLAQTSTDTQYF.

The rearrangement uses TRBV12-3 or TRBV12-4 and TRBJ1-1; a possible D gene is TRBD1 (5 bases). Trimming took 4 bases from V and 6 from J, leaving 6 bases between them. The CDR3 contains 11 residues. CDR3 in DNA: TGTGCCAGCAGTTGGGGCTCTGAAGCTTTCTTT. Encoded protein: CASSWGSEAFF.

This clonotype has a handful of counts. The chain carries TRBV20-1 and TRBJ2-3; TRBD2 agrees at 9 bases. Unmatched junction bases numbered 17, after V lost 5 bases and J lost 2 bases. Germline lookup yields CDR1 DFQATT and CDR2 SNEGSKA (reference sequence). The CDR3 sequence is 18 residues long. CDR3 nucleotides: TGCAGTGCTCCGCCTCCTCTTGGTGAGCGGGGGGTCACAGATACGCAGTATTTT. It encodes CSAPPPLGERGVTDTQYF.

The chain couples TRBV15 to TRBJ1-1, with D possibly being TRBD1 (6 bases). The CDR3 has 13 residues. V lost 3 bases to trimming and J lost 5 bases, with 10 bases between them. The germline gives CDR1 LNHNV, CDR2 YYDKDF (reference sequence). The CDR3 protein is CATSRDSLTEAFF. CDR3 DNA: TGTGCCACCAGCAGGGACAGTTTAACTGAAGCTTTCTTT.